This TCR beta chain was recorded in a study of T cell responses to AZD1222 COVID-19 vaccine. Looking at the study overall: Second-dose schedules of about 4 or about 12 weeks were combined.

As for this clone: Antigen unknown.

Findings of the study overall: Spike-specific TCR breadth and depth went up after people got two AZD1222 doses.

Repertoires were generated with immunoSEQ multiplex PCR, while TCRdb's copy carries only in-frame clones and drops some. The sample gives about 130,000 clones, approximately 88% of which show up once; 4.1% is in the top ten. The sequence derives from an adult in good health. The sequencing used peripheral blood, collected on day 0 of AZD1222 vaccination.

The CDR3 protein is CSAVGTGTGTEAFF. The CDR3 DNA is TGCAGCGCGGTCGGGACAGGGACGGGCACTGAAGCTTTCTTT. The gene calls are TRBV29-1 and TRBJ1-1, with TRBD1 matching 9 bases. CDR1 SQVTM and CDR2 ANQGSEA come from the germline V gene. CDR3 length equals 14 residues. The ends lost 7 bases at V and 4 bases at J; junction bases unmatched: 10.